This T cell receptor (beta chain) was retrieved from a study of blood T cell repertoires in COVID-19. In the study overall: PBMCs, B-cell-depleted T cells, or T cells provided the cDNA or gDNA that made up the material.

The protocol was immunoSEQ multiplex PCR, while the TCRdb copy is restricted to in-frame clones and leaves out a portion. In the table there are about 240,000 clones, 60% to 75% of which are singletons. From germline, CDR1 is LGHNA and CDR2 YNFKEQ. This CDR3 comprises 18 residues. V was cut by 0 bases and J by 9 bases, with 26 bases left in between. This clone was seen ten or more times. The genes are TRBV4-2 and TRBJ2-5; D perhaps matches TRBD2 (7 bases). The clonotype originates from an elderly woman with acute or convalescent COVID-19. Sequencing was performed on peripheral blood. CDR3 in amino acids: CASSQDPLASGAREAQYF. The DNA of the CDR3 is TGTGCCAGCAGCCAAGATCCCCTAGCGTCGGGGGCTCGGGAGGCCCAGTACTTC.